These 30 T cell receptor beta chains were all obtained from the same sample, sequenced in a study of T-cell memory formation after mild COVID-19. A single record per CDR3 protein comes from TCRdb applying MiXCR to the 5' RACE reads. The sample lists around 30,000 distinct CDR3 sequences, around 12% occurring once. The sequencing input was PBMCs or a T cell subset sorted from them (not recorded which). These receptors all stem from an adult woman who had mild COVID-19 (a few samples of this study predate the infection). Cell type and time point are not known.

This clonotype has ten or more counts. V usage is TRBV4-2 and J usage is TRBJ2-7; the match to TRBD1 covers 12 bases. The V segment lost 0 bases and the J segment 7 bases; nucleotides outside the gene matches: 4. CDR1 is LGHNA, CDR2 YNFKEQ, per germline. The CDR3 has 15 amino acids. The CDR3 reads CASSQEGQGAEEQYF. DNA of the CDR3: TGTGCCAGCAGCCAAGAGGGACAGGGGGCTGAGGAGCAGTACTTC.

There are many counts of this clonotype. The CDR3 nucleotides read TGTGCCAGCAGTTCATCGGGTCGGGATTCACCCCTCCACTTT. It translates to CASSSSGRDSPLHF. The V and J genes are TRBV25-1 and TRBJ1-6, with D unclear. This CDR3 is built from 14 residues. The V end was cut by 5 bases, the J end by 8 bases, with 13 bases between. The germline V gene has CDR1 MGHDK and CDR2 SYGVNS.

This clonotype came up many times. The chain is built from TRBV5-4 and TRBJ2-2; weak D call: TRBD1 (5 bases). This CDR3 has 14 amino acids. With 0 bases removed from V and 6 bases from J, the gap between germline ends came to 9 bases. Germline CDR1 and CDR2: SGHNT and YYREEE (reference sequence). The CDR3 bases are TGTGCCAGCAGCTTGGCCAGGGCCCCCGGGGAGCTGTTTTTT. Its translation: CASSLARAPGELFF.

This clonotype was recorded at least ten times. One end of the junction is discordant with germline, which a read error may explain. This sequence joins TRBV7-2 and TRBJ2-3, with D possibly matching TRBD1 (5 bases). CDR3 length equals 15 residues. Looked up from germline, CDR1 is SGHTA and CDR2 is FQGNSA. Here the CDR3 reads CASRLVQGRTDTQYF. The CDR3 DNA sequence: TGTGCCAGCAGATTAGTCCAGGGAAGGACAGATACGCAGTATTTT. The full variable domain, with the rest looked up from reference TRBV7-2 and TRBJ2-3, is GAGVSQSPSNKVTEKGKDVELRCDPISGHTALYWYRQSLGQGLEFLIYFQGNSAPDKSGLPSDRFSAERTGGSVSTLTIQRTQQEDSAVYLCASRLVQGRTDTQYFGPGTRLTVL.

CDR3 nucleotide sequence: TGCGCCAGCAGCTTGGAAGGACCCCAAGCTTTCTTT. Amino acid sequence: CASSLEGPQAFF. The chain employs TRBV5-1 and TRBJ1-1; no reliable D call. With 0 bases removed from V and 9 bases from J, the gap between germline ends came to 9 bases. This CDR3 has 12 amino acids. Germline V gene lookup returns CDR1 SGHRS and CDR2 YFSETQ.

There are many counts of this clonotype. J is TRBJ1-3 and V is TRBV6-6, with 7 bases that match TRBD1. The length of the CDR3 is 15 residues. Germline V CDR1 and CDR2: MNHNY, SVGAGI (reference sequence). V lost 6 bases and J lost 0; bases outside the gene matches: 5. The chain's CDR3 is CASRETGASGNTIYF. The CDR3 DNA reads as TGTGCCAGCAGAGAAACAGGGGCCTCTGGAAACACCATATATTTT.

This clonotype was counted ten times or more. The V gene is TRBV4-1, the J gene TRBJ2-6; D gene unclear. V shed 1 base and J shed 3 bases, with 7 bases lying between them. The CDR3 runs 15 residues. The V gene's germline CDR1 is MGHRA and CDR2 YSYEKL. CDR3 residues: CASSQVWGGANVLTF. The CDR3 bases are TGCGCCAGCAGCCAAGTCTGGGGTGGGGCCAACGTCCTGACTTTC.

This clonotype has ten or more counts. This chain connects TRBV25-1 to TRBJ2-7; D is unclear. The CDR3 has 12 residues. Trimming pared 4 bases from V and 0 bases from J, leaving 4 bases between. The V gene's germline CDR1 is MGHDK and CDR2 SYGVNS. The CDR3 nucleotides read TGTGCCAGCAGTGCCAGCTCCTACGAGCAGTACTTC. This encodes CASSASSYEQYF.

Ten or more counts support this clonotype. This chain links TRBV27 with TRBJ2-4, with 10 bases fitting TRBD1. The CDR3 totals 14 residues. V shed 4 bases and J 13 bases; nucleotides not matched to a gene: 10. Germline V lookup: CDR1 MNHEY, CDR2 SMNVEV (reference sequence). The DNA for the CDR3 is TGTGCCAGCAGTTCGACAGGGGGCGCGTCTAACCAGTACTTC. This translates into CASSSTGGASNQYF.

This clonotype was detected many times. CDR3 loop: CASSDMAGGPNNEQFF. For the CDR3, the DNA is TGTGCCAGCAGTGACATGGCGGGGGGGCCAAACAATGAGCAGTTCTTC. The chain has TRBV6-4 and TRBJ2-1; 9 bases are shared with TRBD2. From germline, CDR1 is MRHNA and CDR2 SNTAGT. V lost 2 bases to trimming and J lost 5 bases; unmatched junction nucleotides: 7. CDR3 length equals 16 residues.

This clonotype was detected many times. The gene calls are TRBV3-1 and TRBJ2-1; D unclear. V lost 2 bases and J lost 0, with 14 bases in between. The CDR3 is 17 amino acids. CDR1 and CDR2 (germline): LGHDT, YNNKEL (reference sequence). The CDR3: CASSQTYGPSSYNEQFF. The DNA of the CDR3 is TGTGCCAGCAGCCAAACTTATGGTCCGAGCTCCTACAATGAGCAGTTCTTC.

This rearrangement joins TRBV10-2 to TRBJ2-3, with TRBD1 identical over 9 bases. The V gene end was trimmed by 8 bases and the J gene end by 0 bases; junction bases not matched to a gene: 21. The CDR3 consists of 20 residues. Germline CDR1 and CDR2: WSHSY and SAAADI. The CDR3 coding sequence is TGCGCCAGCCCACGCTTTAAACCGGGACAGGGAGTAGTCAGCACAGATACGCAGTATTTT. Amino acids: CASPRFKPGQGVVSTDTQYF.

This clonotype was recorded at least ten times. CDR3 region: CAISDSGVAGNTIYF. The CDR3 DNA follows: TGTGCCATCAGTGATTCAGGGGTGGCTGGAAACACCATATATTTT. This rearrangement joins TRBV10-3 to TRBJ1-3; perhaps TRBD1 as D (6 bases). Germline CDR1 and CDR2: ENHRY and SYGVKD. This CDR3 is built from 15 residues. Trimming took off 3 bases at V and 2 bases at J, with 11 bases between the two ends.

This clonotype was counted at least ten times. V gene TRBV2 combines with J gene TRBJ2-7; the D is unclear. This CDR3 has 15 amino acids. Germline V CDR1 and CDR2: SNHLY, FYNNEI. Trimming stripped 2 bases from V and 5 bases from J, with 16 bases between. The CDR3 nucleotides are TGTGCCAGCAGTGAAAGGTACCGACCTAACAACGAGCAGTACTTC. Protein: CASSERYRPNNEQYF. Looking up the rest from reference TRBV2 and TRBJ2-7 gives the full variable domain: EPEVTQTPSHQVTQMGQEVILRCVPISNHLYFYWYRQILGQKVEFLVSFYNNEISEKSEIFDDQFSVERPDGSNFTLKIRSTKLEDSAMYFCASSERYRPNNEQYFGPGTRLTVT.

This clonotype was recorded at least ten times. This chain joins TRBV20-1 and TRBJ2-3; 8 bases align to TRBD2. The CDR3 spans 16 residues. Germline V gene sequence: CDR1 DFQATT, CDR2 SNEGSKA (reference sequence). Unmatched junction bases numbered 10, after V lost 3 bases and J lost 2 bases. CDR3 sequence reads: CSASPTLAGHTDTQYF. The CDR3 DNA is TGCAGTGCTAGTCCGACCCTAGCGGGCCACACAGATACGCAGTATTTT.

In this sample, this clonotype turned up many times. The chain combines TRBV18 with TRBJ1-4; weak D call: TRBD1 (6 bases). Trimming shortened V by 2 bases and J by 8 bases, and 9 bases separated the two germline ends. The CDR3 covers 13 residues. CDR1 KGHSH and CDR2 LQKENI come from the germline V gene. CDR3 DNA: TGTGCCAGCTCACCAAGGAGGGGGGAAAAACTGTTTTTT. It specifies CASSPRRGEKLFF.

This clonotype was detected many times. The V gene is TRBV15, the J gene TRBJ2-5; D remains ambiguous. V dropped 5 bases and J dropped 6 bases, with 13 bases sitting between them. Germline V gene sequence: CDR1 LNHNV, CDR2 YYDKDF (reference sequence). The CDR3 sequence is 13 residues long. As DNA, the CDR3 is TGTGCCACCAGCCCACAGCTGGAGAAGACCCAGTACTTC. This sequence encodes CATSPQLEKTQYF.

This clonotype was counted many times. The chain links TRBV7-2 to TRBJ2-2; no reliable D call. This CDR3 region has 14 residues. The V and J ends lost 5 bases and 6 bases respectively, with 13 bases between them. From germline, CDR1 is SGHTA and CDR2 FQGNSA. The CDR3 reads CASSPRVAAGELFF. The CDR3 DNA follows: TGTGCCAGCAGCCCCAGAGTAGCCGCCGGGGAGCTGTTTTTT.

The rearrangement uses TRBV2 and TRBJ2-1; the match to TRBD2 covers 11 bases. After removal of 3 bases from V and 4 bases from J, the junction contained 2 bases not matched to a gene. Germline loops: CDR1 SNHLY, CDR2 FYNNEI. The CDR3 is 15 residues long. The chain's CDR3 is CASSDGTSGYNEQFF. The CDR3 coding sequence is TGTGCCAGCAGTGATGGGACTAGCGGATACAATGAGCAGTTCTTC. The variable domain in full, with the rest retrieved from reference TRBV2 and TRBJ2-1, is EPEVTQTPSHQVTQMGQEVILRCVPISNHLYFYWYRQILGQKVEFLVSFYNNEISEKSEIFDDQFSVERPDGSNFTLKIRSTKLEDSAMYFCASSDGTSGYNEQFFGPGTRLTVL.

In its sample, this clonotype was seen many times. CDR3 nucleotide sequence: TGTGCCAGCAGCTTTAACCCGAGCGGGAGTTGGCACGAGCAGTACTTC. It yields the protein CASSFNPSGSWHEQYF. The chain has TRBV7-2 and TRBJ2-7, with TRBD2 matching 8 bases. Germline values: CDR1 SGHTA, CDR2 FQGNSA. This CDR3 region has 16 residues. With 3 bases clipped from V and 5 bases from J, the junction kept 12 bases outside the gene matches.

This clonotype was seen repeatedly, ten times or more. This CDR3 reads CATSRDPREDTGELFF. The CDR3 nucleotides are TGTGCCACCAGCAGAGATCCCAGGGAGGACACCGGGGAGCTGTTTTTT. The rearrangement uses TRBV15 and TRBJ2-2, with D possibly matching TRBD2 (6 bases). CDR3 size: 16 residues. CDR1 and CDR2 (germline): LNHNV, YYDKDF (reference sequence). V was cut by 0 bases and J by 3 bases, with 11 bases left in between.

At least ten counts were recorded for this clonotype. The chain joins TRBV19 to TRBJ2-4, with D perhaps being TRBD1 or TRBD2 (5 bases each). From germline, CDR1 is LNHDA and CDR2 SQIVND (reference sequence). CDR3 length: 17 residues. V lost 3 bases to trimming and J lost 1 base, with 16 bases between them. In DNA form, the CDR3 reads TGTGCCAGTAGTATGTCCCGGGGCTACGGGGCCAAAAACATTCAGTACTTC. This translates into CASSMSRGYGAKNIQYF. The full variable domain, with the rest looked up from reference TRBV19 and TRBJ2-4, is DGGITQSPKYLFRKEGQNVTLSCEQNLNHDAMYWYRQDPGQGLRLIYYSQIVNDFQKGDIAEGYSVSREKKESFPLTVTSAQKNPTAFYLCASSMSRGYGAKNIQYFGAGTRLSVL.

This clonotype appeared many times. The rearrangement links TRBV4-2 to TRBJ1-2, with D possibly matching TRBD1 (6 bases). Trimming removed 3 bases from V and 8 bases from J, with 16 bases in between. Germline loops: CDR1 LGHNA, CDR2 YNFKEQ. The CDR3 is 14 residues long. The CDR3 bases are TGTGCCAGCAGCCAGGGGACACTGCTACAGGGCTACACCTTC. Its translation is CASSQGTLLQGYTF.

This clonotype has a count of ten or more. CDR3 bases: TGCAGTGCTAGTGGACTAGCGGGAGTCCGAAGCTCCTACAATGAGCAGTTCTTC. The encoded protein is CSASGLAGVRSSYNEQFF. The chain links TRBV20-1 to TRBJ2-1, with TRBD2 matching 13 bases. Germline V lookup: CDR1 DFQATT, CDR2 SNEGSKA (reference sequence). The CDR3 sequence is 18 residues long. V dropped 3 bases and J dropped 0; count of bases not matched to a gene: 8.

This clonotype has a count of ten or more. This sequence joins TRBV7-2 and TRBJ1-2; D remains ambiguous. CDR1 SGHTA and CDR2 FQGNSA come from the germline V gene. There are 14 residues in the CDR3. V lost 2 bases and J 6 bases, leaving 13 bases between the germline ends. The CDR3 sequence is CASSLNRGGHGYTF. The CDR3 DNA reads as TGTGCCAGCAGCTTAAACCGTGGCGGACATGGCTACACCTTC.

This clonotype was counted ten times or more. The V call is TRBV4-2, the J call TRBJ1-4, with 11 bases that match TRBD1. The CDR3 is 17 amino acids. The germline gives CDR1 LGHNA, CDR2 YNFKEQ. Trimming cost V 1 base and J 11 bases; bases outside gene matches: 12. This CDR3 reads CASSQVGEGQGARKLFF. DNA for the CDR3: TGTGCCAGCAGCCAAGTCGGAGAAGGACAGGGGGCTAGGAAACTGTTTTTT.

In this sample, this clonotype turned up many times. The CDR3 region has the DNA TGTGCCAGCAGTTCGGGGTACGGGGGCAATGAGCAGTTCTTC. Translation gives CASSSGYGGNEQFF. This chain links TRBV2 with TRBJ2-1; the D gene is possibly TRBD2 (6 bases). Germline V gives CDR1 SNHLY, CDR2 FYNNEI. The V end was cut by 5 bases, the J end by 6 bases, with 14 bases between. The CDR3 consists of 14 residues.

This chain links TRBV9 with TRBJ2-7; the D gene is possibly TRBD2 (7 bases). There are 16 residues in the CDR3. V shed 0 bases and J shed 3 bases, with 16 bases lying between them. The germline V gene has CDR1 SGDLS and CDR2 YYNGEE. The CDR3 nucleotides read TGTGCCAGCAGCGTAGACCGCGGGGGCTCTCTCTACGAGCAGTACTTC. Protein product: CASSVDRGGSLYEQYF.

This clonotype was observed many times. The rearrangement joins TRBV9 to TRBJ1-5; D is perhaps TRBD1 (5 bases). Germline V gene lookup returns CDR1 SGDLS and CDR2 YYNGEE. The CDR3 is 14 amino acids. The V gene lost 0 bases and the J gene lost 6 bases, with 10 bases spanning the gap. Here the CDR3 DNA reads TGTGCCAGCAGCGTAGACGGGGCCGGTCAGCCCCAGCATTTT. Translated: CASSVDGAGQPQHF. The whole variable domain, remainder taken from reference TRBV9 and TRBJ1-5, is DSGVTQTPKHLITATGQRVTLRCSPRSGDLSVYWYQQSLDQGLQFLIQYYNGEERAKGNILERFSAQQFPDLHSELNLSSLELGDSALYFCASSVDGAGQPQHFGDGTRLSIL.

This clonotype came up many times. CDR3 bases: TGTGCCACCAGCTCACGATCGAGCTCCTACAATGAGCAGTTCTTC. It specifies CATSSRSSSYNEQFF. The rearrangement joins TRBV15 to TRBJ2-1; no definite D call. Germline CDR1 is LNHNV and CDR2 is YYDKDF (reference sequence). The germline V and J ends were trimmed by 5 bases and 0 bases, with 11 bases remaining between them. The length of the CDR3 is 15 residues.